This T cell receptor (beta chain) was found in a study of CD8 T cells in ankylosing spondylitis. The CDR3 runs 16 residues. V gave up 2 bases and J gave up 0 bases, with 14 bases separating them. Per germline, CDR1 SEHNR and CDR2 FQNEAQ (reference sequence). Concerning this clonotype itself: The antigen is not known.

Using its own MiXCR run on the 5' RACE reads, TCRdb lists one record per CDR3 protein. The table has more than 600,000 distinct CDR3 sequences, 15% to 20% seen once; the top ten hold under 20%. Study conclusions and caveats: Ankylosing spondylitis blood seemed to carry a telltale TCR beta motif made of eight highly homologous variants.

Source material: blood, either unsorted or a sorted T cell fraction (not recorded which). This clonotype was sampled from a male donor with ankylosing spondylitis. The chain has TRBV7-9 and TRBJ2-7, with D tentatively TRBD1 (5 bases). CDR3 nucleotides: TGTGCCAGCAGCTTATACCCATCTCAGGGCTCCTACGAGCAGTACTTC. As protein: CASSLYPSQGSYEQYF.